The TCR beta chain under discussion was sequenced for a study of blood T cells in healthy people across ages. Study conclusions and caveats: Measured against age, TCR beta diversity per million T cells decreased in a roughly linear manner. Estimates of total diversity, which came from one million sequenced T cells, were considered to be underestimates.

There were at least 5.5 micrograms of total RNA extracted from every sample. CDR3 length: 15 residues. With V trimmed by 5 bases and J by 0 bases, 6 bases remained unmatched. Germline CDR1 SEHNR, CDR2 FQNEAQ (reference sequence). There are a few counts of this clonotype. The antigen remains unidentified. It was with a sample-barcoded 5' primer and a J-beta primer mix that a second PCR of about 6 to 12 cycles was run. Each cDNA was tagged by a template-switch adaptor containing 12 random nucleotides. TCRdb used MiXCR to reprocess the 5' RACE reads, holding one entry per CDR3 protein. Here the sample spans approximately 1.5 million distinct CDR3 sequences, 30% to 40% being singletons.

This receptor was identified in a woman in her twenties or thirties in good health. Sequencing was carried out using blood. The chain couples TRBV7-9 to TRBJ1-2; 7 bases map to TRBD1. The CDR3, as DNA: TGTGCCAGCAGCGCACCAGGGGGTCCTAACTATGGCTACACCTTC. Translation gives CASSAPGGPNYGYTF.